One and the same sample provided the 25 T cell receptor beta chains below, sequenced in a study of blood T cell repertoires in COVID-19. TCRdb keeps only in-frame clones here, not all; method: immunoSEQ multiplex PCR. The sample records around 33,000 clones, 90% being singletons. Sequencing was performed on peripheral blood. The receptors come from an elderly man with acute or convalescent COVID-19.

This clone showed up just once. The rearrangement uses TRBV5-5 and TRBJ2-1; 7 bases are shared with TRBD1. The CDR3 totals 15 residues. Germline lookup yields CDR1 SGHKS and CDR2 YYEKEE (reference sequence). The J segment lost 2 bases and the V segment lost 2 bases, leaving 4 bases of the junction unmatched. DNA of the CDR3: TGTGCCAGCAGCTTAAGAGGGGGCGCCTACAATGAGCAGTTCTTC. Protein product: CASSLRGGAYNEQFF.

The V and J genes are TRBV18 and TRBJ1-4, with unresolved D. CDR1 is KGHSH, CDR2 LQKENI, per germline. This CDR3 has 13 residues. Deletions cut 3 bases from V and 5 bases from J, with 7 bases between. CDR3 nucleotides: TGTGCCAGCTCACCGGGCCGAAATGAAAAACTGTTTTTT. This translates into CASSPGRNEKLFF. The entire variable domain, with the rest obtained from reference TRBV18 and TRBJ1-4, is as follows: NAGVMQNPRHLVRRRGQEARLRCSPMKGHSHVYWYRQLPEEGLKFMVYLQKENIIDESGMPKERFSAEFPKEGPSILRIQQVVRGDSAAYFCASSPGRNEKLFFGSGTQLSVL.

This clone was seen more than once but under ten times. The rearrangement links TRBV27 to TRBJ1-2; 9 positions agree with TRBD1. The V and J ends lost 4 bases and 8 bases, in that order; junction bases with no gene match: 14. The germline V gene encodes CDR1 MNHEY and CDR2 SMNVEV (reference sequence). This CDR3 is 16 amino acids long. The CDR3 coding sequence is TGTGCCAGCAGTTCCCGATCTAAGGACAGGGGCTTGGGCTACACCTTC. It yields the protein CASSSRSKDRGLGYTF.

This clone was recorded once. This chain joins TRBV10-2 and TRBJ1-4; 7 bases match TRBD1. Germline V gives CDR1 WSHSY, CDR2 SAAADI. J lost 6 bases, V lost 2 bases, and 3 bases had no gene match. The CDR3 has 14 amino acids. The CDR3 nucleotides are TGCGCCAGCAGTGAGACAGGGGCGGATGAAAAACTGTTTTTT. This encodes CASSETGADEKLFF.

The CDR3 region is CAWQFPNTEAFF. The DNA for the CDR3 is TGTGCCTGGCAGTTTCCGAACACTGAAGCTTTCTTT. J is TRBJ1-1 and V is TRBV30; D is ambiguous. The CDR3 is 12 residues long. Trimming left V 5 bases short and J 1 base short, with 8 bases between. Germline CDR1 GTSNPN, CDR2 SVGIG (reference sequence).

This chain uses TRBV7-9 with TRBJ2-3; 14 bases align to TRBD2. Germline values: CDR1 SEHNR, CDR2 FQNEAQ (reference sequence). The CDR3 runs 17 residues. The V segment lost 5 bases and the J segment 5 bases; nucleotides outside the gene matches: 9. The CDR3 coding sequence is TGTGCCAGCAGCCGTTGGACTAGCGGGGGGTTAAAAGATACGCAGTATTTT. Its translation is CASSRWTSGGLKDTQYF.

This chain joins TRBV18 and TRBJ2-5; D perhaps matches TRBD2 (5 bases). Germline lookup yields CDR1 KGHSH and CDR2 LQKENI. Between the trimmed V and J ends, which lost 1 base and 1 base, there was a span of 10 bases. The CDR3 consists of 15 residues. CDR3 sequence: CASSPREGTQETQYF. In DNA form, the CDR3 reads TGTGCCAGCTCACCACGAGAGGGTACCCAAGAGACCCAGTACTTC.

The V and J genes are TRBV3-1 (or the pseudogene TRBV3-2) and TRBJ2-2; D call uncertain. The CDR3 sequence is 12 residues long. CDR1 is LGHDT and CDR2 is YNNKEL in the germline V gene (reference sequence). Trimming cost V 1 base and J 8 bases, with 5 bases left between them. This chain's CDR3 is CASSQGRGELFF. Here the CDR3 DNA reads TGTGCCAGCAGCCAAGGCCGGGGGGAGCTGTTTTTT.

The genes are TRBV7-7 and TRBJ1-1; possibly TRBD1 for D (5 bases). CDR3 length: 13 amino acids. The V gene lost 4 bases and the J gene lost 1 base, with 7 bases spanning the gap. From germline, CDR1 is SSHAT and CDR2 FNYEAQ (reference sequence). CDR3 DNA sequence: TGTGCCAGCAGCTATGACAGGAACACTGAAGCTTTCTTT. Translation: CASSYDRNTEAFF.

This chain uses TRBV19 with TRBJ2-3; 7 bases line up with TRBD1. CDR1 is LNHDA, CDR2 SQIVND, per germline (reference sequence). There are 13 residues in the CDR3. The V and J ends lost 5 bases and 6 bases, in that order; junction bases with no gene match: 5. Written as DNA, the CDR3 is TGTGCCAGTAGTGTCAACAGGGGTGATACGCAGTATTTT. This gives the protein CASSVNRGDTQYF. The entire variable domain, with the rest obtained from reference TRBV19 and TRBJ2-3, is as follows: DGGITQSPKYLFRKEGQNVTLSCEQNLNHDAMYWYRQDPGQGLRLIYYSQIVNDFQKGDIAEGYSVSREKKESFPLTVTSAQKNPTAFYLCASSVNRGDTQYFGPGTRLTVL.

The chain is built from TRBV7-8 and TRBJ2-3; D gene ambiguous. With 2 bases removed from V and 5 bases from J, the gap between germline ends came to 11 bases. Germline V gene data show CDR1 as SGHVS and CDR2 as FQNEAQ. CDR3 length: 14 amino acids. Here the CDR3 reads CASSLRVTEDTQYF. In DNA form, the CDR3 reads TGTGCCAGCAGCTTACGGGTTACGGAAGATACGCAGTATTTT.

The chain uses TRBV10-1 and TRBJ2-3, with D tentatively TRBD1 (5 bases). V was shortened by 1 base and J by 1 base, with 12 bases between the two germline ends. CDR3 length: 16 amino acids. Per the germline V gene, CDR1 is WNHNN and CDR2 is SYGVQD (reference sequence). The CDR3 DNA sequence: TGCGCCAGCAGTGAGTTCGCAGGGCCCCGCACAGATACGCAGTATTTT. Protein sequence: CASSEFAGPRTDTQYF.

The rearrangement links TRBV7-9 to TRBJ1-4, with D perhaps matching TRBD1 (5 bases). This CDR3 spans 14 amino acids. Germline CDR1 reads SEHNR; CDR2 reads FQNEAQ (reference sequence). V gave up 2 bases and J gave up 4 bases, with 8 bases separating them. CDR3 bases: TGTGCCAGCAGCTTAAGGGGTGATAATGAAAAACTGTTTTTT. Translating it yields CASSLRGDNEKLFF.

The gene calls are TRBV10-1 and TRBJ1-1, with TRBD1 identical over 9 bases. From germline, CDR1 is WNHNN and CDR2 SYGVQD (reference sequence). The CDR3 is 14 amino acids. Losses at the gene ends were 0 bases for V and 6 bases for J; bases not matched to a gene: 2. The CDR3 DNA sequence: TGCGCCAGCAGTGAGTCAAGGACAGGGGCTGAAGCTTTCTTT. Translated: CASSESRTGAEAFF.

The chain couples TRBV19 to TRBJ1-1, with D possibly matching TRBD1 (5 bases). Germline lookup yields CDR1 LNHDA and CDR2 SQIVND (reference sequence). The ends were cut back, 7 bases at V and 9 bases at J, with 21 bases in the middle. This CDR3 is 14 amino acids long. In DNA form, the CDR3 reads TGTGCCAGTACCCTACCCGGGACTCTGGAGCAAGCTTTCTTT. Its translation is CASTLPGTLEQAFF.

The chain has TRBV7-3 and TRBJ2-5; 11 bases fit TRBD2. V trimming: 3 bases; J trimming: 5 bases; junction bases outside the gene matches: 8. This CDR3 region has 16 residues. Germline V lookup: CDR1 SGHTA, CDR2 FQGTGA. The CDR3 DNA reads TGTGCCAGCAGCTTTGGTCTAGCGGGGGGTTTTGAGACCCAGTACTTC. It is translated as CASSFGLAGGFETQYF.

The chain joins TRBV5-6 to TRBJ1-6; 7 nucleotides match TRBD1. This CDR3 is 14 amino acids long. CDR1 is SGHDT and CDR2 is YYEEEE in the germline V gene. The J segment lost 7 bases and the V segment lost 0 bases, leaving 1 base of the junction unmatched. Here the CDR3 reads CASSLGQGNSPLHF. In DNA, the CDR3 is TGTGCCAGCAGCTTGGGACAGGGAAATTCACCCCTCCACTTT.

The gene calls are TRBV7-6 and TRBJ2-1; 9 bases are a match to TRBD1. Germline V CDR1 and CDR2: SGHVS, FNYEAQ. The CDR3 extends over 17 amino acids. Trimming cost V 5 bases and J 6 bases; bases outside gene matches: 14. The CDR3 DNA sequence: TGTGCCAGCAGCCCCCATGGGCGGACAGGGGAGGTCAATGAGCAGTTCTTC. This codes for CASSPHGRTGEVNEQFF.

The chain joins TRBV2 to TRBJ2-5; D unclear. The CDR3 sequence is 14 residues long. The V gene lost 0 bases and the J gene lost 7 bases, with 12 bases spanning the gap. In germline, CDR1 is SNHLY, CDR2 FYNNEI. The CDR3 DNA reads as TGTGCCAGCAGTGAAGCTTGGCCCGGCGGGACCCAGTACTTC. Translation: CASSEAWPGGTQYF.

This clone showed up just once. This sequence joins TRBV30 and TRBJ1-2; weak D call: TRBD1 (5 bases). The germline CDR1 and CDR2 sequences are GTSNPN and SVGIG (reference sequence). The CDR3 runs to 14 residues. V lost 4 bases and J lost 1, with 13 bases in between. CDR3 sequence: CAWNAGRINYGYTF. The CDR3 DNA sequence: TGTGCCTGGAACGCGGGACGGATTAACTATGGCTACACCTTC.

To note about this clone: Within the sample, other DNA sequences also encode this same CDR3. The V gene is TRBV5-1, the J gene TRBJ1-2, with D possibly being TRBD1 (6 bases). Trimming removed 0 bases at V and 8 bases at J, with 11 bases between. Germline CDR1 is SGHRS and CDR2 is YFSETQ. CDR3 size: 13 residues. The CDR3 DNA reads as TGCGCCAGCAGCTTGGGGCAGGGGAAGGGCTACACCTTC. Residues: CASSLGQGKGYTF.

In DNA form, the CDR3 reads TGTGCCATCAGTGACGACAGCGGGAATCAGCCCCAGCATTTT. It translates to CAISDDSGNQPQHF. This chain joins TRBV10-3 and TRBJ1-5, with D perhaps matching TRBD1 (5 bases). V was shortened by 3 bases and J by 4 bases, with 10 bases between the two germline ends. The germline CDR1 and CDR2 sequences are ENHRY and SYGVKD. The CDR3 is made up of 14 amino acids.

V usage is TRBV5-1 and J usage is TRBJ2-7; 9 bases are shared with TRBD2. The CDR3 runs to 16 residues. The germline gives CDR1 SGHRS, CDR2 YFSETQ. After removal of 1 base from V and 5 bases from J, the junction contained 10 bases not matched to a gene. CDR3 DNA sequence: TGCGCCAGCAGCTTGAAAAGGGCTAGCGGGGTTCACGAGCAGTACTTC. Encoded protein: CASSLKRASGVHEQYF.

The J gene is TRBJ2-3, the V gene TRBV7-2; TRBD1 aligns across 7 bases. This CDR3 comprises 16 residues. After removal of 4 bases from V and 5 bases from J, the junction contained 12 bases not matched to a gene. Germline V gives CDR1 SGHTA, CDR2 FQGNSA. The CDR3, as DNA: TGTGCCAGCAGCTATCTTTTTAGGGGGCCCGGAGATACGCAGTATTTT. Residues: CASSYLFRGPGDTQYF.

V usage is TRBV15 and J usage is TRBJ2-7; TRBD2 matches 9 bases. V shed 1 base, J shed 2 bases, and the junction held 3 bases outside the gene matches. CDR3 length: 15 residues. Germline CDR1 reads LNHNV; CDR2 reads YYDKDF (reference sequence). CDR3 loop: CATSRVAGATYEQYF. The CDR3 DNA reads TGTGCCACCAGCAGAGTAGCGGGGGCTACCTACGAGCAGTACTTC. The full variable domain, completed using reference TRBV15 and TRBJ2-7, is DAMVIQNPRYQVTQFGKPVTLSCSQTLNHNVMYWYQQKSSQAPKLLFHYYDKDFNNEADTPDNFQSRRPNTSFCFLDIRSPGLGDTAMYLCATSRVAGATYEQYFGPGTRLTVT.